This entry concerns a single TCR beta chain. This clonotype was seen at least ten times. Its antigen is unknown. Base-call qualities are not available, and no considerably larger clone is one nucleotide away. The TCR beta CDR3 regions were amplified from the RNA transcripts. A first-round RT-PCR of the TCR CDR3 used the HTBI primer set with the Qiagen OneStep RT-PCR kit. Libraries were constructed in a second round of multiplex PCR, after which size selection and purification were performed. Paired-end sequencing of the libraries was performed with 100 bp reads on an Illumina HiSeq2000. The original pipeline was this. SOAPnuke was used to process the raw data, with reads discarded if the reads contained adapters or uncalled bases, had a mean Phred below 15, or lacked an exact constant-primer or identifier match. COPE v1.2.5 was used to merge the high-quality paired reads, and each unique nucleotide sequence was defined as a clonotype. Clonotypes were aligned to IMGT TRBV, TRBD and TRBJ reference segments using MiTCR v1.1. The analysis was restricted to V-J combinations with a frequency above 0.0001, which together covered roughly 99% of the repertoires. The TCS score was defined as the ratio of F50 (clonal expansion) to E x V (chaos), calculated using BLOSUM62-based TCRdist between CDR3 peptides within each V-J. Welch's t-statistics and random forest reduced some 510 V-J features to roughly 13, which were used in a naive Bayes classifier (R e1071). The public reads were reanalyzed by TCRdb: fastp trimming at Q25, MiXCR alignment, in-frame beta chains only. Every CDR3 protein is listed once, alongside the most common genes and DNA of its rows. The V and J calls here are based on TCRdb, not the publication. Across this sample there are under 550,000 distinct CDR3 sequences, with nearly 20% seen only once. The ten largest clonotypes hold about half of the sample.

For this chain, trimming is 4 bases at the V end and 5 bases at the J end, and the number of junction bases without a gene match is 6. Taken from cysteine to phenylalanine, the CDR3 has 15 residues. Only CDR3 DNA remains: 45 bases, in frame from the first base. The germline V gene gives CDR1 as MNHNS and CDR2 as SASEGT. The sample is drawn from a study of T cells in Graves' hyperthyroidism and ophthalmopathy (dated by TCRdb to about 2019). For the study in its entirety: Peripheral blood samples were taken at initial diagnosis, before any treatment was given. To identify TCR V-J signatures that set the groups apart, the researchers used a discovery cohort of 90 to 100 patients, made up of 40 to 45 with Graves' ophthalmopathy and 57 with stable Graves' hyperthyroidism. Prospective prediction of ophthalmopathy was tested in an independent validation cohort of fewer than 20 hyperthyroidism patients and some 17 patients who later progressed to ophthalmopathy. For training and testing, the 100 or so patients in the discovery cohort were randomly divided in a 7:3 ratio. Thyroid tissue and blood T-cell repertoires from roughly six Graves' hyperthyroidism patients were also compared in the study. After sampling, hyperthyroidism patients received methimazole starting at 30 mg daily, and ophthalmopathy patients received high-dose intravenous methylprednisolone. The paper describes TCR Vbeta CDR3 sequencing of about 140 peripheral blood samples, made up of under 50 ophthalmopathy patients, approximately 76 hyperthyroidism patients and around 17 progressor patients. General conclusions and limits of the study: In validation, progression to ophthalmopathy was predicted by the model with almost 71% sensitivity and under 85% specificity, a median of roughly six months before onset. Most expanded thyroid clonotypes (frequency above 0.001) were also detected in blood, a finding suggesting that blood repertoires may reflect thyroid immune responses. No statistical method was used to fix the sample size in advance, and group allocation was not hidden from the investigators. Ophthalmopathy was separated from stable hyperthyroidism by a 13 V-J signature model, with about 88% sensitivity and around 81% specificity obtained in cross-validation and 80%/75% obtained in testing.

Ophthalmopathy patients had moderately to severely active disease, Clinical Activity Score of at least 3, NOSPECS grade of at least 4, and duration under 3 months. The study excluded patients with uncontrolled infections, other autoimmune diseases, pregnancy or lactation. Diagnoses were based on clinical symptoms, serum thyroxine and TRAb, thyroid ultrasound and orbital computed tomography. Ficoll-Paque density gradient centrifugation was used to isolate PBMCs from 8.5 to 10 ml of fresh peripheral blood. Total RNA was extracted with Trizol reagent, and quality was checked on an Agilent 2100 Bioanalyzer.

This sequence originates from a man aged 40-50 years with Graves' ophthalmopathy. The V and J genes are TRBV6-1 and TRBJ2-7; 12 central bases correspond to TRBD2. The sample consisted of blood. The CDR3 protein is CASSASSGRAHEQYF. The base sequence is TGTGCCAGCAGTGCATCTAGCGGGAGGGCCCACGAGCAGTACTTC.